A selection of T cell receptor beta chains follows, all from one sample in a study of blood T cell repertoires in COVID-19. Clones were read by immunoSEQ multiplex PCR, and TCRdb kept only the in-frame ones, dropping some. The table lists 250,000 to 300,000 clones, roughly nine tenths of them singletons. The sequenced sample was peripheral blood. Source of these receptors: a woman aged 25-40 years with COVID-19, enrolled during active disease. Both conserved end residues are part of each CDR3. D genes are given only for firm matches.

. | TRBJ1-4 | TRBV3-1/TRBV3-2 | CASRQTVGYEKLFF | TGTGCCAGCAGGCAGACAGTCGGATATGAAAAACTGTTTTTT
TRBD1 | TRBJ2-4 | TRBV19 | CASSIRGTGAGSAKNIQYF | TGTGCCAGTAGTATTAGGGGGACAGGGGCGGGGTCGGCCAAAAACATTCAGTACTTC
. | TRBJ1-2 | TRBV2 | CASSEDTGRVRGYTF | TGTGCCAGCAGTGAAGATACAGGGCGGGTCAGGGGCTACACCTTC
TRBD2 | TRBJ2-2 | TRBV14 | CASSHGLAGGTPNTGELFF | TGTGCCAGCAGCCATGGACTAGCGGGGGGAACCCCGAACACCGGGGAGCTGTTTTTT
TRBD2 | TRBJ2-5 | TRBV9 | CASSVDGGGAQETQYF | TGTGCCAGCAGCGTAGACGGCGGGGGAGCGCAAGAGACCCAGTACTTC
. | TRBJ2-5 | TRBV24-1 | CATSDSGGPKETQYF | TGTGCCACCAGTGATTCGGGGGGCCCGAAAGAGACCCAGTACTTC
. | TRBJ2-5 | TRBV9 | CASSPRSGETQYF | TGTGCCAGCAGCCCAAGGTCGGGAGAGACCCAGTACTTC
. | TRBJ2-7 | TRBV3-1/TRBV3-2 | CASSQVWPGENEQYF | TGTGCCAGCAGCCAAGTGTGGCCAGGGGAGAACGAGCAGTACTTC
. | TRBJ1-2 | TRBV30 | CAWMGTARGYTF | TGTGCCTGGATGGGCACAGCAAGGGGCTACACCTTC
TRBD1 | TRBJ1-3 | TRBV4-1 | CASSHLRPTGHGNTIYF | TGCGCCAGCAGCCACCTCCGTCCGACAGGGCACGGAAACACCATATATTTT
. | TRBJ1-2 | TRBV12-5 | CASGLVRPFGGVGNYGYTF | TGTGCTAGTGGTTTGGTTCGGCCGTTTGGAGGGGTTGGGAACTATGGCTACACCTTC